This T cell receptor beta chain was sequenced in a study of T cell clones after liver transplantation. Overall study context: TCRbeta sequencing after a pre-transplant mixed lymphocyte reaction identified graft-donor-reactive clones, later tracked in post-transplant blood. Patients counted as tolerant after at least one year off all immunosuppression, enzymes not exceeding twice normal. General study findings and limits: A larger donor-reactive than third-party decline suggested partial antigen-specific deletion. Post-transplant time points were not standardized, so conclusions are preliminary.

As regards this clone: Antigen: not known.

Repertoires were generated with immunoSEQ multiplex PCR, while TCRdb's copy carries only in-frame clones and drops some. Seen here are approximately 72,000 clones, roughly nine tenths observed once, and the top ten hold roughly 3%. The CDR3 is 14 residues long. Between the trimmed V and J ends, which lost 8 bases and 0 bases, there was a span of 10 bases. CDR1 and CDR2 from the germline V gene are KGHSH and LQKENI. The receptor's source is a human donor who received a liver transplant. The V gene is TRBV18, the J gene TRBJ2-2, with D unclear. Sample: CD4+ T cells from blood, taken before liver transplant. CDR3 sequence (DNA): TGTGCCAGCGCTTTGGGTGCGAACACCGGGGAGCTGTTTTTT. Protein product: CASALGANTGELFF.